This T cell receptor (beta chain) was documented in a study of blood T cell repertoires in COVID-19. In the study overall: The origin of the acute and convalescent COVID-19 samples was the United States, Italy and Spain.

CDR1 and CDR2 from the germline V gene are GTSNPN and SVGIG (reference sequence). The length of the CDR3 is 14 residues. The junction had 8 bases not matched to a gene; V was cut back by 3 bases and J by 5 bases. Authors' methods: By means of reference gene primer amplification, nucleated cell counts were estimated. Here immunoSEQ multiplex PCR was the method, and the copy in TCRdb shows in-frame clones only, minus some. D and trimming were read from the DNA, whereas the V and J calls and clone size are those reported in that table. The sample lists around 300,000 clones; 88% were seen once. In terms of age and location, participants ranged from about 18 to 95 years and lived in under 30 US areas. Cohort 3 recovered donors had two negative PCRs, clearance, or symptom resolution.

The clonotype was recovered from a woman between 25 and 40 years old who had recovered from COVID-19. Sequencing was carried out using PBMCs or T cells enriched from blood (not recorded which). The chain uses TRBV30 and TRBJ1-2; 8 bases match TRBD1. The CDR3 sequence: CAWRDRAGEYGYTF. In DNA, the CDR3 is TGTGCCTGGAGGGACAGGGCGGGGGAGTATGGCTACACCTTC.